This TCR beta chain came from a study of blood T cell repertoires in COVID-19 (dated by TCRdb to about 2020). For the study in its entirety: Collaborator samples came from the United States, Italy and Spain and covered acute and convalescent phases of COVID-19. The material from the prospective study consisted of cDNA or gDNA derived from T cells, B-cell-depleted T cells, or PBMCs. Subjects who had been exposed to COVID-19, were actively infected with it, or had recovered from it provided the deeply sampled blood TCRbeta repertoires that made up the dataset. The repertoires were made available in a free public database intended to serve as a resource for research on the immune response to SARS-CoV-2. Samples were obtained from the ongoing ImmuneRACE study (first 160 participants) and from 1,000 to 1,500 subjects provided by 6 global collaborators. Nearly every sample came with metadata listing a de-identified subject ID, COVID-19 status, age in years and sex. Where HLA class I and class II types were available, the types were taken from metadata supplied by the sample provider, not from assay-based typing. What the work shows at the level of the full study, not this receptor alone: Clinical and demographic metadata were provided uncurated, with the amount varying by source and participant.

In the prospective study, participants were roughly 18 to 95 years old, resided in under 30 geographic areas of the United States, and were enrolled through a virtual design. To assign participants to cohorts, the prospective study relied on clinical history that participants themselves reported in a screening survey and a study questionnaire. Recovered participants in ImmuneRACE Cohort 3 were defined as having two consecutive negative NP/OP PCR tests, clearance from a healthcare professional, or resolution of symptoms. Mobile phlebotomists in the prospective study collected whole blood, serum and a nasopharyngeal or oropharyngeal swab from every participant. Additional blood draws and questionnaires over an approximately two-month period could optionally be provided by prospective study participants. Before DNA extraction, blood samples from the prospective study were shipped at room temperature or frozen.

The immunoSEQ Assay, a bias-controlled multiplex PCR, was used to amplify TCRbeta CDR3 regions from genomic DNA. On the study's bioinformatics: The number of nucleated cells in each sample was estimated by amplification of reference gene primers within the assay. To quantify the absolute abundance of each unique TCRbeta CDR3 rearrangement, sequence reads were collapsed and filtered. For each sample, productive Simpson clonality was calculated by taking the square root of Simpson's diversity index across productive rearrangements. In its TCRdb copy, this immuneACCESS table keeps in-frame sequences only and misses some clones. Where compared with another copy, unresolved V genes explain less than half of these, and the others have no known cause. Clone size and the V and J calls come from that table; the DNA yielded D and trimming. The table for this sample lists a few hundred thousand clones; 75% to 90% of them were counted only once. The ten largest make up 1% of the sample.

Germline trimming: 5 bases from V, 7 bases from J; junction bases outside gene matches: 12. In the germline V gene, CDR1 corresponds to SGHVS and CDR2 to FQNEAQ. The CDR3 goes from the cysteine to the phenylalanine over 17 residues. The sequence is cut down to CDR3 DNA, 51 bases in frame from base 1. Concerning this clone itself: Its specific antigen is unknown. No clone much larger than this one lies a single base away; base qualities are absent.

Sequenced input: PBMCs or T cells enriched from blood (not recorded which). This sequence uses TRBV7-8 and TRBJ1-5; TRBD1 matches 12 bases in the middle. The TCR comes from a man between 18 and 29 years old who had recovered from COVID-19. For the CDR3, the sequence is CASSRTSGTGGYQPQHF. The nucleotides are TGTGCCAGCAGCCGAACTTCCGGGACAGGGGGCTACCAGCCCCAGCATTTT.